This T cell receptor (beta chain) was found in a study of shared clonotypes between healthy human individuals. Study information: The donor group consisted of a couple of women and a few men, aged 18 to 49.

CD45RO-negative cells were positively selected for CCR7, leaving out terminally differentiated effector memory CD45RA+ cells. The data were produced by immunoSEQ multiplex PCR, yet TCRdb's version contains in-frame clones alone and is incomplete. The sample has around 620,000 clones, around 95% seen once. Germline lookup yields CDR1 SNHLY and CDR2 FYNNEI. This CDR3 comprises 13 residues. V gave up 5 bases and J gave up 3 bases, with 10 bases separating them. The clonotype comes from a young woman in good health. The chain has TRBV2 and TRBJ2-5, with D possibly TRBD2 on 5 matching bases. Sequenced: naive CD8+ T cells sorted from blood. CDR3 protein: CASSTPGKETQYF. In DNA form, the CDR3 reads TGTGCCAGCAGTACCCCGGGGAAAGAGACCCAGTACTTC. The full variable domain, rest sourced from reference TRBV2 and TRBJ2-5, is EPEVTQTPSHQVTQMGQEVILRCVPISNHLYFYWYRQILGQKVEFLVSFYNNEISEKSEIFDDQFSVERPDGSNFTLKIRSTKLEDSAMYFCASSTPGKETQYFGPGTRLLVL.